The 17 T cell receptor beta chains reported below all come from one sample, sequenced in a study of shared clonotypes between healthy human individuals. The naive CD8 fraction comprised CD45RO-negative cells positively selected for CCR7 and excluded terminally differentiated effector memory CD45RA+ cells. TCRdb keeps only in-frame clones here, not all; method: immunoSEQ multiplex PCR. The sample holds nearly 600,000 clones, nearly 97% seen once. Sequencing was performed on naive CD8+ T cells sorted from blood. These receptors originate from a woman in her 30s in good health.

The chain uses TRBV10-2 and TRBJ2-7, with 7 bases aligning to TRBD2. Germline V lookup: CDR1 WSHSY, CDR2 SAAADI. The ends lost 1 base at V and 1 base at J; junction bases unmatched: 1. The CDR3 runs to 14 residues. The CDR3 DNA reads as TGCGCCAGCAGTGAGTACGGGGGGTCCTACGAGCAGTACTTC. Translated: CASSEYGGSYEQYF.

The chain couples TRBV15 to TRBJ2-1; D is ambiguous. The CDR3 consists of 14 residues. The germline V gene has CDR1 LNHNV and CDR2 YYDKDF (reference sequence). V lost 3 bases and J lost 9, with 15 bases in between. The CDR3 is CATSRFQDKGEQFF. CDR3 DNA: TGTGCCACCAGCAGGTTTCAGGATAAGGGTGAGCAGTTCTTC.

V and J are TRBV27 and TRBJ1-1; D is unresolved. This CDR3 is built from 15 residues. V gave up 0 bases and J gave up 0 bases, with 8 bases separating them. Germline CDR1 and CDR2: MNHEY and SMNVEV (reference sequence). In DNA, the CDR3 is TGTGCCAGCAGTTTATCGGCAGGCCTGAACACTGAAGCTTTCTTT. Translated: CASSLSAGLNTEAFF.

The J gene is TRBJ2-1, the V gene TRBV5-1, with TRBD2 identical over 8 bases. There are 15 residues in the CDR3. With 3 bases clipped from V and 0 bases from J, the junction kept 2 bases outside the gene matches. Germline CDR1 and CDR2: SGHRS and YFSETQ. In DNA, the CDR3 is TGCGCCAGCAGCTCCCGGGAGGGCTCCTACAATGAGCAGTTCTTC. This sequence encodes CASSSREGSYNEQFF.

The chain has TRBV28 and TRBJ2-5; D perhaps matches TRBD1 (5 bases). With 7 bases removed from V and 3 bases from J, the gap between germline ends came to 15 bases. This CDR3 contains 14 residues. Germline-derived CDR1 and CDR2 are MDHEN and SYDVKM. The CDR3: CASNLGAWEETQYF. In DNA, the CDR3 is TGTGCCAGCAATCTTGGGGCATGGGAAGAGACCCAGTACTTC. Full variable domain (outside the CDR3, taken from reference TRBV28 and TRBJ2-5): DVKVTQSSRYLVKRTGEKVFLECVQDMDHENMFWYRQDPGLGLRLIYFSYDVKMKEKGDIPEGYSVSREKKERFSLILESASTNQTSMYLCASNLGAWEETQYFGPGTRLLVL.

Remarks on this clone: This sample also contains other DNA sequences that code for the same CDR3. This chain joins TRBV5-6 and TRBJ2-5; D gene uncertain. Germline CDR1 and CDR2: SGHDT and YYEEEE. The CDR3 length is 11 residues. V was clipped by 2 bases and J by 5 bases, with 4 bases between them. The CDR3 protein is CASSFRETQYF. For the CDR3, the DNA is TGTGCCAGCAGCTTCAGGGAGACCCAGTACTTC.

The chain carries TRBV2 and TRBJ2-7, with 7 bases matching TRBD1. V was pared by 10 bases and J by 0 bases, with 9 bases of the junction left unmatched. The V gene's germline CDR1 is SNHLY and CDR2 FYNNEI. The CDR3 is 14 residues long. In DNA form, the CDR3 reads TGTGCCACCCAACCGGGACAGTACTCCTACGAGCAGTACTTC. Protein product: CATQPGQYSYEQYF.

The chain links TRBV2 to TRBJ2-7; 8 bases agree with TRBD2. The CDR3 extends over 13 amino acids. CDR1 SNHLY and CDR2 FYNNEI come from the germline V gene. The ends lost 6 bases at V and 3 bases at J; junction bases unmatched: 4. CDR3 loop: CASRLADLYEQYF. The CDR3 nucleotides are TGTGCCAGCAGACTAGCGGATCTCTACGAGCAGTACTTC.

The chain employs TRBV11-2 and TRBJ2-7; weak D call: TRBD2 (6 bases). Germline CDR1 and CDR2: SGHAT and FQNNGV. V lost 5 bases and J lost 7, with 24 bases in between. The CDR3 runs to 16 residues. CDR3 bases: TGTGCCAGCAGCCAAGTACGCGGGACCTCCTTGGGGGAGCAGTACTTC. Its translation is CASSQVRGTSLGEQYF.

Details on this clone: The sample contains more than one DNA sequence encoding this CDR3. The chain employs TRBV14 and TRBJ2-7; TRBD1 is a possible D gene (5 bases). The CDR3 consists of 13 residues. Germline V gene lookup returns CDR1 SGHDN and CDR2 FVKESK. Trimming left V 3 bases short and J 3 bases short, with 9 bases between. CDR3 in amino acids: CASSHGQGYEQYF. In nucleotides, the CDR3 is TGTGCCAGCAGCCACGGCCAGGGCTACGAGCAGTACTTC.

V gene TRBV7-3 combines with J gene TRBJ1-1; D possibly corresponds to TRBD1 (5 bases). CDR3 length: 16 amino acids. Germline V lookup: CDR1 SGHTA, CDR2 FQGTGA. Trimming shortened V by 0 bases and J by 5 bases, and 16 bases separated the two germline ends. In DNA form, the CDR3 reads TGTGCCAGCAGCTTAACGCGACCGGGACGGGGTACTGAAGCTTTCTTT. Its protein product is CASSLTRPGRGTEAFF.

This clone is a singleton in its sample. In DNA form, the CDR3 reads TGTGCCAGCAGCCCAGCGGGACACCTAAGAGATGAAAAACTGTTTTTT. Amino acid sequence: CASSPAGHLRDEKLFF. V gene TRBV7-9 combines with J gene TRBJ1-4, with a possible D match to TRBD1 (6 bases). CDR1 and CDR2 from the germline V gene are SEHNR and FQNEAQ (reference sequence). V lost 5 bases and J lost 6, with 19 bases in between. This CDR3 spans 16 amino acids.

The chain couples TRBV28 to TRBJ2-7; 9 bases line up with TRBD1. Germline CDR1 MDHEN, CDR2 SYDVKM. V shed 6 bases, J shed 6 bases, and the junction held 9 bases outside the gene matches. The CDR3 length is 14 residues. CDR3 sequence reads: CASSPEQGASEQYF. For the CDR3, the DNA is TGTGCCAGCAGCCCGGAACAGGGGGCTTCCGAGCAGTACTTC.

V and J are TRBV27 and TRBJ2-1, with D perhaps matching TRBD2 (5 bases). The germline V gene has CDR1 MNHEY and CDR2 SMNVEV (reference sequence). Trimming took off 2 bases at V and 3 bases at J, with 11 bases between the two ends. The CDR3 is 15 amino acids. The CDR3 reads CASSLVPGNYNEQFF. The CDR3 DNA follows: TGTGCCAGCAGTTTAGTCCCGGGAAACTACAATGAGCAGTTCTTC.

This chain joins TRBV13 and TRBJ1-2, with D possibly matching TRBD1 (5 bases). V was trimmed by 0 bases and J by 5 bases, leaving 16 bases between them. The CDR3 sequence is 16 residues long. The V gene's germline CDR1 is PRHDT and CDR2 FYEKMQ (reference sequence). The CDR3 protein is CASSLGGTPVGYGYTF. CDR3 DNA: TGTGCCAGCAGCTTAGGCGGGACTCCCGTAGGGTATGGCTACACCTTC.

V usage is TRBV4-1 and J usage is TRBJ2-5; 9 bases match TRBD1. Germline trimming cut 4 bases from V and 4 bases from J; bases unmatched to any gene: 13. CDR3 length equals 17 residues. In germline, CDR1 is MGHRA, CDR2 YSYEKL. The DNA of the CDR3 is TGCGCCAGCAGCCGTACACCGGGACAGGGAGGTATAGAGACCCAGTACTTC. Its translation: CASSRTPGQGGIETQYF.

The chain links TRBV15 to TRBJ2-1, with D perhaps matching TRBD2 (5 bases). V was clipped by 0 bases and J by 4 bases, with 13 bases between them. There are 16 residues in the CDR3. Germline V CDR1 and CDR2: LNHNV, YYDKDF (reference sequence). CDR3 coding DNA: TGTGCCACCAGCAGAGAAATTGGGAGTTTGTACAATGAGCAGTTCTTC. Encoded protein: CATSREIGSLYNEQFF.